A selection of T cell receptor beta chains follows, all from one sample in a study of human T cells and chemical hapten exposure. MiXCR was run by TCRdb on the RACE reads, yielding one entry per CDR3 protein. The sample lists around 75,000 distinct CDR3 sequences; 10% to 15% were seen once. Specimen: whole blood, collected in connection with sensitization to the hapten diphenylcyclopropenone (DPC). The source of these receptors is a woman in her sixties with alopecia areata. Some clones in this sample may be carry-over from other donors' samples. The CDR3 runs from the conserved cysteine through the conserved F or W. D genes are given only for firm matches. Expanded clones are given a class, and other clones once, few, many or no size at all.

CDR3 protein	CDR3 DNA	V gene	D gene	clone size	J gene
CASSYSTAYEQYF	TGCGCCAGCAGCTACTCGACGGCCTACGAGCAGTACTTC	TRBV5-1	.	few	TRBJ2-7
CASSLLPSGGTEQFF	TGTGCCAGCAGCTTATTGCCTAGCGGGGGGACTGAGCAGTTCTTC	TRBV7-3	TRBD2	few	TRBJ2-1
CSVAGGSNQPQHF	TGCAGCGTTGCGGGGGGTAGCAATCAGCCCCAGCATTTT	TRBV29-1	.	.	TRBJ1-5
CASSPGAAKNIQYF	TGTGCCAGCTCACCAGGGGCTGCCAAAAACATTCAGTACTTC	TRBV18	.	.	TRBJ2-4
CASITGLDTQYF	TGTGCCAGCATCACGGGGCTAGATACGCAGTATTTT	TRBV6-2/TRBV6-3	.	many	TRBJ2-3
CSFRDRNNYGYTF	TGCAGCTTCCGGGACAGGAACAACTATGGCTACACCTTC	TRBV29-1	TRBD1	many	TRBJ1-2
CASRDWAVMNTEAFF	TGTGCCAGCAGGGACTGGGCAGTCATGAACACTGAAGCTTTCTTT	TRBV5-5	.	once	TRBJ1-1
CSAPAEGQTQYF	TGCAGTGCTCCCGCGGAGGGACAGACCCAGTACTTC	TRBV20-1	.	.	TRBJ2-5
CASSDRGAFTDTQYF	TGTGCCAGCAGTGACAGGGGCGCTTTTACAGATACGCAGTATTTT	TRBV2	.	many	TRBJ2-3
CASSPGQEGYTF	TGTGCCAGCAGCCCCGGACAGGAAGGCTACACCTTC	TRBV7-9	TRBD1	.	TRBJ1-2
CASSAGGAALYEQYF	TGTGCCAGCAGCGCAGGGGGGGCTGCACTCTACGAGCAGTACTTC	TRBV7-9	.	.	TRBJ2-7
CASRGGAGNTIYF	TGTGCCAGCAGGGGAGGTGCTGGAAACACCATATATTTT	TRBV11-2	.	many	TRBJ1-3
CASSRQGGGEAFF	TGCGCCAGCAGCCGCCAGGGAGGGGGTGAAGCTTTCTTT	TRBV5-1	.	.	TRBJ1-1
CASHRAGTGVTYEQYF	TGCGCCAGCCATCGAGCGGGAACAGGCGTCACCTACGAGCAGTACTTC	TRBV5-1	TRBD2	.	TRBJ2-7
CSVGTGRSNQPQHF	TGCAGCGTTGGGACAGGGAGGAGCAATCAGCCCCAGCATTTT	TRBV29-1	TRBD1	.	TRBJ1-5
CSARRQAHGYTF	TGCAGTGCTAGACGTCAGGCTCATGGCTACACCTTC	TRBV20-1	.	many	TRBJ1-2
CASTLTGGGQPQHF	TGCGCCAGCACCTTGACAGGGGGCGGTCAGCCCCAGCATTTT	TRBV5-1	TRBD1	few	TRBJ1-5
CASSENPGGGTEAFF	TGCGCCAGCAGCGAGAACCCAGGTGGGGGGACTGAAGCTTTCTTT	TRBV5-1	.	.	TRBJ1-1
CASSLTTAYNEQFF	TGCGCCAGCAGCCTCACCACTGCCTACAATGAGCAGTTCTTC	TRBV4-1	.	many	TRBJ2-1
CSASPDRGGTYEQYF	TGCAGTGCTAGCCCGGACAGGGGAGGAACCTACGAGCAGTACTTC	TRBV20-1	TRBD1	many	TRBJ2-7
CASSYGQGPYNEQFF	TGTGCCAGCAGTTACGGACAGGGACCCTACAATGAGCAGTTCTTC	TRBV5-4	TRBD1	.	TRBJ2-1
CASNEQGIATNEKLFF	TGTGCCAGCAATGAACAGGGGATTGCAACTAATGAAAAACTGTTTTTT	TRBV2	TRBD1	few	TRBJ1-4
CASSLVPESLPYIKETQYF	TGTGCCAGCAGTTTAGTGCCGGAAAGTCTACCCTACATTAAAGAGACCCAGTACTTC	TRBV12-3/TRBV12-4	.	few	TRBJ2-5
CASSINRINYGYTF	TGTGCCAGCAGTATTAACAGGATAAACTATGGCTACACCTTC	TRBV2	.	few	TRBJ1-2
CASSERGFMNTEAFF	TGTGCCAGCAGTGAACGGGGGTTCATGAACACTGAAGCTTTCTTT	TRBV6-1	.	many	TRBJ1-1